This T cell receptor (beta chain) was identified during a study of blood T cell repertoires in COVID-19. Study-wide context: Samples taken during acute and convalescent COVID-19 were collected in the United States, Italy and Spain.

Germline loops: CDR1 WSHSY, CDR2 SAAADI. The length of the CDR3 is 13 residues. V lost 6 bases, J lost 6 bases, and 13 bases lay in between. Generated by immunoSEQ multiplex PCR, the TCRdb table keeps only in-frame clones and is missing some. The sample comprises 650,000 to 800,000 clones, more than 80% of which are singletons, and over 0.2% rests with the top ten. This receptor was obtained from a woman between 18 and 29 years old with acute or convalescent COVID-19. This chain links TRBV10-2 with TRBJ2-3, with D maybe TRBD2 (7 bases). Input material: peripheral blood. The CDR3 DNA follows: TGCGCCAGCAGGCCGGGGGGCCTGGATACGCAGTATTTT. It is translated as CASRPGGLDTQYF.